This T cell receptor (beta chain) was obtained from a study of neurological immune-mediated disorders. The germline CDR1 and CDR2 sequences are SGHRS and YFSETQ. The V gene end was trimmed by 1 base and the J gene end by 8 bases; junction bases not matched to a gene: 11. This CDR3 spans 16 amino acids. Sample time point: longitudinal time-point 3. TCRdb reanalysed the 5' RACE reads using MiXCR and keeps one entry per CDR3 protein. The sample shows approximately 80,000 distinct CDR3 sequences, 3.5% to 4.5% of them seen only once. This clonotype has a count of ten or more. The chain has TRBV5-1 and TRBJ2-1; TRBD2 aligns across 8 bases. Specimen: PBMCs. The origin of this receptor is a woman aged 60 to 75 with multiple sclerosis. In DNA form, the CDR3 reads TGCGCCAGCAGCTTGCAGGCCAGCGGGGGCGGGGATGAGCAGTTCTTC. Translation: CASSLQASGGGDEQFF.